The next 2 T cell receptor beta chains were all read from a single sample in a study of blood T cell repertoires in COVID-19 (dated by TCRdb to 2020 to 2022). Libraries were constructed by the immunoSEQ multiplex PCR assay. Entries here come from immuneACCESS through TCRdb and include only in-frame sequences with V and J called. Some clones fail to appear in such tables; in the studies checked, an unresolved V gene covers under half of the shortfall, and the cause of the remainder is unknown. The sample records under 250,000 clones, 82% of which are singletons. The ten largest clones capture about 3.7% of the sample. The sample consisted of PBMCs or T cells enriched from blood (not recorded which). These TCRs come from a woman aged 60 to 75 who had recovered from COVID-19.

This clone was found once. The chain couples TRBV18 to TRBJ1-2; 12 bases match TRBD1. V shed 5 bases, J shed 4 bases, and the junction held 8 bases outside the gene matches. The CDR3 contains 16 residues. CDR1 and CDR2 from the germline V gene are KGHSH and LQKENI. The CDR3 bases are TGTGCCAGCTCATCCGGGACAGGGGGCGACGGCTATGGCTACACCTTC. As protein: CASSSGTGGDGYGYTF.

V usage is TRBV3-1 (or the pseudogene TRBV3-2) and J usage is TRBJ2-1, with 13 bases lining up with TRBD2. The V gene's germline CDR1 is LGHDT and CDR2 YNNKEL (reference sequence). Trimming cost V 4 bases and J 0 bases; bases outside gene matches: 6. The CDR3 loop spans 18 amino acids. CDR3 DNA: TGTGCCAGCAGCCCCGGGACTAGCGGGGACCCCTCCTACAATGAGCAGTTCTTC. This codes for CASSPGTSGDPSYNEQFF.